The rows below give T cell receptor beta chains drawn from one sample of a study of T cell repertoires in cytomegalovirus infection. These receptors' targets are unknown. Via MiXCR, TCRdb re-called the reads, giving one row per CDR3 protein. This repertoire shows 800,000 to 950,000 distinct CDR3 sequences, approximately 30% found once; its top ten account for about an eighth. The specimen comprised cultured CD8+ T cells from PBMCs, sampled from culture after CMV antigen stimulation. Every receptor here comes from a human donor in good health (CMV status not recorded). Some clones in this sample may be carry-over from other donors' samples. Both conserved end residues are part of each CDR3. The D gene is left open where the match is weak. For some rows the clone size is stated as once, few or many, or as a class when expanded; others skip it.

D,V,J,size,DNA,CDR3
-,TRBV5-4,TRBJ2-1,-,TGTGCCAGCAGCTTGGGTGGACAGAATGAGCAGTTCTTC,CASSLGGQNEQFF
-,TRBV27,TRBJ1-2,few,TGTGCCAGCAGTTCGGCAGGGAACGGTTTCGATGGCTACACCTTC,CASSSAGNGFDGYTF
-,TRBV27,TRBJ1-2,few,TGTGCCAGCAGCCCTGGTTGGCTCTTCGGCTACACCTTC,CASSPGWLFGYTF
-,TRBV5-6,TRBJ2-3,-,TGTGCCAGCAGCTTGGCCCCGACTTCATTACGCACAGATACGCAGTATTTT,CASSLAPTSLRTDTQYF
TRBD1,TRBV7-9,TRBJ2-6,-,TGTGCCAGCAGCCCTACAGGGGTCGGGGCCAACGTCCTGACTTTC,CASSPTGVGANVLTF
TRBD2,TRBV19,TRBJ2-4,once,TGTGCCAGTAGTTCAGGGAGGGGAGCCAAAAACATTCAGTACTTC,CASSSGRGAKNIQYF
-,TRBV7-6,TRBJ1-6,many,TGTGCCAGCAGCATTACGACAAGCCCCTATAATTCACCCCTCCACTTT,CASSITTSPYNSPLHF
-,TRBV7-6,TRBJ2-5,many,TGTGCCAGCAGTTTAACAGGGAGAGGGCAAGAGACCCAGTACTTC,CASSLTGRGQETQYF
TRBD1,TRBV27,TRBJ2-5,once,TGTGTCAGCAGTTCAGGGGGACCCGAGACCCAGTACTTC,CVSSSGGPETQYF
-,TRBV6-6,TRBJ2-1,-,TGTGCCACGTATTTACGGGGCCATGAGCAGTTCTTC,CATYLRGHEQFF
TRBD1,TRBV27,TRBJ2-1,few,TGTGCCACCCGGACAGGGAAATACAATGAGCAGTTCTTC,CATRTGKYNEQFF
-,TRBV12-5,TRBJ2-2,-,TGTGCTAGTGGTTTGGTATCCACCGGGGAGCTGTTTTTT,CASGLVSTGELFF
-,TRBV7-9,TRBJ2-1,few,TGTGCCAGCAGCTTAGCGGGGGGGCAGAGAAATGAGCAGTTCTTC,CASSLAGGQRNEQFF
-,TRBV29-1,TRBJ1-1,-,TGCAGCGTTGTCCCGGGACGTAGCATGAACACTGAAGCTTTCTTT,CSVVPGRSMNTEAFF
-,TRBV2,TRBJ2-1,-,TGTGCCAGCAGTGAAATAGGCAGAGACCAGTTCTTC,CASSEIGRDQFF
-,TRBV12-3/TRBV12-4,TRBJ2-5,-,TGTGCCAGCAGTCTCACCTCAGGATGGAACCAAGAGACCCAGTACTTC,CASSLTSGWNQETQYF
-,TRBV27,TRBJ1-1,few,TGTGCCAGCAGTGGCCAGGCAGGAATGAACACTGAAGCTTTCTTT,CASSGQAGMNTEAFF
-,TRBV12-3/TRBV12-4,TRBJ1-1,-,TGTGCCAGCAGTCTCCGGACAGTTGCCACTGAAGCTTTCTTT,CASSLRTVATEAFF
-,TRBV11-1,TRBJ2-2,-,TGTGCCAGCAGCTTAGTACCCCGGGGGCGATCCGCCGGGGAGCTGTTTTTT,CASSLVPRGRSAGELFF
-,TRBV4-1,TRBJ1-2,few,TGCGCCAGCAGCCAAGCAGGGGATCGGAATGGCTACACCTTC,CASSQAGDRNGYTF
-,TRBV28,TRBJ1-2,-,TGTGCCAGCAGTTTTCTAAGGGCCCCAGACTATGGCTACACCTTC,CASSFLRAPDYGYTF
-,TRBV7-9,TRBJ2-5,-,TGTGCCAGCAGCCTCCCGGGGTTTCTAGAGACCCAGTACTTC,CASSLPGFLETQYF
-,TRBV7-6,TRBJ2-3,many,TGTGCCAGCAGCCTATCGAGGGGGGCAGATACGCAGTATTTT,CASSLSRGADTQYF
-,TRBV7-2,TRBJ1-5,many,TGTGCCAGCAGCCCGACGGGGGGAGGCAATCAGCCCCAGCATTTT,CASSPTGGGNQPQHF
TRBD2,TRBV6-5,TRBJ2-5,-,TGTGCCAGCAGTTTAACGGGGGGGCGGGGAGAGACCCAGTACTTC,CASSLTGGRGETQYF
-,TRBV12-5,TRBJ1-5,-,TGTGCTAGTGGTTTGAGCGCAGTCTATAGCAATCAGCCCCAGCATTTT,CASGLSAVYSNQPQHF
-,TRBV7-6,TRBJ2-3,-,TGTGCCAGCAGCTTAGGCCCAGCGACCGCCACAGATACGCAGTATTTT,CASSLGPATATDTQYF
-,TRBV29-1,TRBJ2-2,-,TGCAGCGTTGAATTTTGGGACGCGAACACCGGGGAGCTGTTTTTT,CSVEFWDANTGELFF
-,TRBV19,TRBJ1-2,few,TGTGCCAGTAGTGATCACATCGGTGGCTACACCTTC,CASSDHIGGYTF
-,TRBV27,TRBJ2-2,-,TGTGCCAGCAGTTTATACGGGCCCCCTGTCACCGGGGAGCTGTTTTTT,CASSLYGPPVTGELFF
-,TRBV15,TRBJ2-3,few,TGTGCCACCAGCAGAGAAGCGCATGATACGCAGTATTTT,CATSREAHDTQYF
-,TRBV7-9,TRBJ2-1,many,TGTGCCAGCAGCTTAGCTGATTCAGGGCAGTTCTTC,CASSLADSGQFF
-,TRBV5-8,TRBJ2-2,-,TGTGCCAGCAGCTTGGAGCGGGAAACAGGGCGAACCGGGGAGCTGTTTTTT,CASSLERETGRTGELFF
-,TRBV12-3/TRBV12-4,TRBJ1-4,-,TGTGCCAGCAGTTTTATGACGGGAGAAGTTTCGAATGAAAAACTGTTTTTT,CASSFMTGEVSNEKLFF
TRBD2,TRBV7-4,TRBJ2-1,-,TGTGCCAGCAGCCCCCGGATAGCGGGGTCCCACAATGAGCAGTTCTTC,CASSPRIAGSHNEQFF
TRBD1,TRBV20-1,TRBJ1-5,-,TGCAGTGCTCGACAGGGTGTTCGAGCCCAGCATTTT,CSARQGVRAQHF
-,TRBV5-5,TRBJ2-2,-,TGTGCCAGCAGCCCCGGGTTTCGGGAGATCGGGGAGCTGTTTTTT,CASSPGFREIGELFF
-,TRBV2,TRBJ1-2,-,TGTGCCAGCAGTGAGGAGCACCTTAACTATGGCTACACCTTC,CASSEEHLNYGYTF
TRBD1,TRBV4-1,TRBJ2-7,-,TGCGCCAGCAGCCAAGGGGGGGACAGGGCTACCTACGAGCAGTACTTC,CASSQGGDRATYEQYF
-,TRBV7-8,TRBJ1-5,many,TGTGCCAGCGGAAGCTTAGGGAGGAGTGGATGGCCCCAGCATTTT,CASGSLGRSGWPQHF
-,TRBV7-8,TRBJ1-2,-,TGTACCAGCAGCTTACTAGGGCCGAGTGGCTACACCTTC,CTSSLLGPSGYTF
-,TRBV24-1,TRBJ2-1,few,TGTGCCACCAAAGGTTTGGGCAACAATGAGCAGTTCTTC,CATKGLGNNEQFF
TRBD2,TRBV7-2,TRBJ2-7,-,TGTGCCAGCAGCCACCCAGAAATTCATGTGGGGACTAGAGGCCTGGGCCTTCCCTACGAGCAGTACTTC,CASSHPEIHVGTRGLGLPYEQYF
TRBD1,TRBV7-8,TRBJ1-5,few,TGTGCCAGCAGCTTAGCAGGACAGGGGGCCAATCAGCCCCAGCATTTT,CASSLAGQGANQPQHF
-,TRBV7-9,TRBJ2-2,few,TGTGCCAGCAGCGACCGGAATTCGAACACCGGGGAGCTGTTTTTT,CASSDRNSNTGELFF
-,TRBV7-2,TRBJ2-3,many,TGTGCCAGCAGCTTATCGGTTTGGGGTTTCACAGATACGCAGTATTTT,CASSLSVWGFTDTQYF
-,TRBV6-2/TRBV6-3,TRBJ1-1,-,TGTGCCAGCAGTTACTTTGAAGGGACTGAAGCTTTCTTT,CASSYFEGTEAFF
-,TRBV12-3/TRBV12-4,TRBJ2-2,many,TGTGCCAGCAGTTTGATCCAGGGTCCGAACACCGGGGAGCTGTTTTTT,CASSLIQGPNTGELFF
TRBD1,TRBV28,TRBJ2-7,few,TGTGCCAGCAGTTTTCCTCCGGGACAGAGCTCCTACGAGCAGTACTTC,CASSFPPGQSSYEQYF
-,TRBV6-5,TRBJ1-1,-,TGTGCCAGCACCATGATGGGGGTAGAGGTGGGCACTGAAGCTTTCTTT,CASTMMGVEVGTEAFF
-,TRBV19,TRBJ1-2,-,TGTGCCAGTATAGGACAGAACTATGGCTACACCTTC,CASIGQNYGYTF
-,TRBV27,TRBJ1-2,-,TGTGCCAGCAGTTTATCGGTGTCGGGCTATGGCTACACCTTC,CASSLSVSGYGYTF
TRBD1,TRBV7-2,TRBJ1-5,many,TGTGCCAGCAGCTTCGGACAGGGAAAGAATCAGCCCCAGCATTTT,CASSFGQGKNQPQHF
-,TRBV6-1,TRBJ2-7,-,TGTGCCGTCCGGGGGTGGAGTGACGAGCAGTACTTC,CAVRGWSDEQYF
TRBD2,TRBV6-5,TRBJ2-5,many,TGTGCCAGCAGTCCCCTAGCGGGGCCAATCCAAGAGACCCAGTACTTC,CASSPLAGPIQETQYF